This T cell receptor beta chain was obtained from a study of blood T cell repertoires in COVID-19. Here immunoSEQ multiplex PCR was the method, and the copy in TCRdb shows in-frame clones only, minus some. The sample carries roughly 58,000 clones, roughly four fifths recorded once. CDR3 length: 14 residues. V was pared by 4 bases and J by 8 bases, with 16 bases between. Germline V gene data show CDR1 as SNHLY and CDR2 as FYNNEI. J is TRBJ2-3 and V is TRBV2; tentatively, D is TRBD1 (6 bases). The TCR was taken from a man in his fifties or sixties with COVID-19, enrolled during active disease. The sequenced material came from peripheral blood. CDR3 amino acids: CASSVDGGGGTQYF. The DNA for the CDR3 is TGTGCCAGCAGTGTAGATGGGGGCGGTGGTACGCAGTATTTT.